The clone carrying this T cell receptor (beta chain) was detected only once. The data belong to a study of blood T cell repertoires in COVID-19. For the study at large: Both acute and convalescent COVID-19 samples were obtained from the United States, Italy and Spain. T cells, B-cell-depleted T cells, or PBMCs supplied cDNA or gDNA.

In the authors' methods: Using reference gene primer amplification, nucleated cell counts were estimated. This table comes from immunoSEQ multiplex PCR, and its TCRdb copy is limited to in-frame clones, with some not included. D and trimming were read from the DNA, whereas the V and J calls and clone size are those reported in that table. The profile shows approximately 200,000 clones, around 80% of them singletons. CDR1 is MNHEY, CDR2 SMNVEV, per germline (reference sequence). The CDR3 is made up of 14 amino acids. The V segment lost 3 bases and the J segment 8 bases; nucleotides outside the gene matches: 6.

The chain couples TRBV27 to TRBJ2-4; 8 bases are shared with TRBD1. The TCR comes from an older woman who had recovered from COVID-19. Sequencing used peripheral blood. This CDR3 reads CASSFYQGAHIQYF. CDR3 DNA sequence: TGTGCCAGCAGTTTTTACCAGGGGGCGCACATTCAGTACTTC.